This T cell receptor beta chain was profiled in a study of OX40 agonist ivuxolimab in advanced cancers. The study's findings and limits: Specificity for antigen went undetermined in the expanded peripheral T cells.

Repertoires were generated with immunoSEQ multiplex PCR, while TCRdb's copy carries only in-frame clones and drops some. The data show 60,000 to 90,000 clones, roughly 90% seen once. Germline values: CDR1 ENHRY, CDR2 SYGVKD. Trimming left V 0 bases short and J 2 bases short, with 4 bases between. The CDR3 length is 13 residues. Points on this clone: The antigen remains undetermined.

This specimen consisted of CD4+ or CD8+ T cells sorted from blood, obtained in a trial of the OX40 agonist ivuxolimab. The V and J genes are TRBV10-3 and TRBJ1-2; D is unresolved. The sequence came from an adult with an advanced solid tumor such as melanoma, head and neck, liver or kidney cancer. The CDR3 loop is CAISESENYGYTF. DNA for the CDR3: TGTGCCATCAGTGAGTCGGAGAACTATGGCTACACCTTC.